This TCR beta chain comes out of a study of cytomegalovirus exposure and HLA in healthy donors. General study findings and limits: The authors listed approximately 160 TCR beta chains as cytomegalovirus-associated.

This CDR3 is 15 amino acids long. The V and J ends lost 0 bases and 2 bases, in that order; junction bases with no gene match: 5. Per the germline V gene, CDR1 is SQVTM and CDR2 is ANQGSEA. A note on this clone: The target antigen is unknown.

Amplification used 60 Vbeta primers and 13 Jbeta primers. Only in-frame clones appear in the TCRdb table, and some are missing; sequencing was by immunoSEQ multiplex PCR. The sample lists around 120,000 clones, about 81% occurring once. The specimen was PBMCs. The source of this sequence is a woman between 40 and 55 years old in good health and CMV-seropositive. This chain links TRBV29-1 with TRBJ2-7; 9 nucleotides match TRBD1. The CDR3 DNA reads TGCAGCGTTGAAGAAGGAGACAGGGGGACCTACGAGCAGTACTTC. It translates to CSVEEGDRGTYEQYF.